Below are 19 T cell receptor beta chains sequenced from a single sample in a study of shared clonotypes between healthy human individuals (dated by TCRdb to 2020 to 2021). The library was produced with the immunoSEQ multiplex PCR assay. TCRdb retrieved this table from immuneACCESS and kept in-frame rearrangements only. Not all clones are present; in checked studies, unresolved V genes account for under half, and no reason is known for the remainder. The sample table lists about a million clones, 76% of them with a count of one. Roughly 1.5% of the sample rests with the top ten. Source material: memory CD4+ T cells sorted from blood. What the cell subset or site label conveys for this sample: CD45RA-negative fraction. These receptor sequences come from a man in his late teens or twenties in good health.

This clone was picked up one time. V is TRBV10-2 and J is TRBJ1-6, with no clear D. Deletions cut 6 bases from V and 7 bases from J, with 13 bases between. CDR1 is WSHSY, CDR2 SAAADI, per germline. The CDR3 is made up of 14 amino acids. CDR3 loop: CASREAGLNSPLHF. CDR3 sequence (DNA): TGCGCCAGCAGAGAGGCAGGACTCAATTCACCCCTCCACTTT.

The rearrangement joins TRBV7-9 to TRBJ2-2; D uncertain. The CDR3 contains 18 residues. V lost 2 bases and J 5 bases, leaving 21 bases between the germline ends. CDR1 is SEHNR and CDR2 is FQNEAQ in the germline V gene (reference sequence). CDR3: CASSLIPSSPSWTGELFF. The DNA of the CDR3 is TGTGCCAGCAGCTTAATTCCCTCTTCGCCGAGTTGGACCGGGGAGCTGTTTTTT.

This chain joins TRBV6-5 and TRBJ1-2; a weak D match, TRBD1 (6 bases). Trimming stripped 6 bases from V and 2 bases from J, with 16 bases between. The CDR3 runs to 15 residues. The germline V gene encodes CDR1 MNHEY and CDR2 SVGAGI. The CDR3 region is CASRDARGGNYGYTF. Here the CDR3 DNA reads TGTGCCAGCAGGGACGCCAGGGGAGGGAACTATGGCTACACCTTC.

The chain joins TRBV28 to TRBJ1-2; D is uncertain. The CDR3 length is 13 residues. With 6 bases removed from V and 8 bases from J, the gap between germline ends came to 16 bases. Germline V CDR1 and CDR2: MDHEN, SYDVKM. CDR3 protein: CASSLRAGWGYTF. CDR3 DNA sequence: TGTGCCAGCAGCCTAAGGGCCGGGTGGGGCTACACCTTC.

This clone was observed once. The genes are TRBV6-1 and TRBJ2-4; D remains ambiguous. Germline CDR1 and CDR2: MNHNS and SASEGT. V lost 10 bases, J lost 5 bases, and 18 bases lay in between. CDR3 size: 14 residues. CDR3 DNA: TGTGCCACGACCCTAGGGATCGGGCAAAACATTCAGTACTTC. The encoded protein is CATTLGIGQNIQYF.

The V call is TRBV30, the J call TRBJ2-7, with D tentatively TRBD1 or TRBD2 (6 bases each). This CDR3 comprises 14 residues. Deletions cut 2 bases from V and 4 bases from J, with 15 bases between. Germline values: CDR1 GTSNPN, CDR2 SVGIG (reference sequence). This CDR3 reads CAWSPGQGTYEQYF. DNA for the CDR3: TGTGCCTGGAGTCCGGGTCAGGGGACTTACGAGCAGTACTTC.

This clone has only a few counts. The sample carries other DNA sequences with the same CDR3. Here the CDR3 reads CASSYEGGGYNEQFF. CDR3 sequence (DNA): TGTGCCAGCAGTTACGAGGGGGGCGGGTACAATGAGCAGTTCTTC. The chain recombines TRBV6-6 with TRBJ2-1, with D possibly called TRBD1 or TRBD2 (6 bases each). CDR3 length: 15 residues. V was clipped by 2 bases and J by 4 bases, with 12 bases between them. The V gene's germline CDR1 is MNHNY and CDR2 SVGAGI (reference sequence).

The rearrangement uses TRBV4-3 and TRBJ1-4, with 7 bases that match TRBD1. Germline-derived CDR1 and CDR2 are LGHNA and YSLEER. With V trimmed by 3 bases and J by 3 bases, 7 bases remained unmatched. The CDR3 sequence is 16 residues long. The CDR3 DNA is TGCGCCAGCAGCCACGATAAGGGGGCAGCTAATGAAAAACTGTTTTTT. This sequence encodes CASSHDKGAANEKLFF.

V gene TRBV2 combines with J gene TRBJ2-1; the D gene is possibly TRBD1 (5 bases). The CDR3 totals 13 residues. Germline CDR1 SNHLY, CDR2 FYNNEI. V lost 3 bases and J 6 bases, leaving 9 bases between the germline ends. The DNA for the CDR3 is TGTGCCAGCAGTGATACAGGTTTCAATGAGCAGTTCTTC. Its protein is CASSDTGFNEQFF. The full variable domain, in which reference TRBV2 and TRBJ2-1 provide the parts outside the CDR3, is EPEVTQTPSHQVTQMGQEVILRCVPISNHLYFYWYRQILGQKVEFLVSFYNNEISEKSEIFDDQFSVERPDGSNFTLKIRSTKLEDSAMYFCASSDTGFNEQFFGPGTRLTVL.

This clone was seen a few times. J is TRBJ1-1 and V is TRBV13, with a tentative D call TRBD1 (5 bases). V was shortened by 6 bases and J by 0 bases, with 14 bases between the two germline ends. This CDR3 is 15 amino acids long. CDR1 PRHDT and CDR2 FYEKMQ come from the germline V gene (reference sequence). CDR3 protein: CASSYEGRMNTEAFF. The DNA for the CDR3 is TGTGCCAGCAGTTACGAGGGACGGATGAACACTGAAGCTTTCTTT.

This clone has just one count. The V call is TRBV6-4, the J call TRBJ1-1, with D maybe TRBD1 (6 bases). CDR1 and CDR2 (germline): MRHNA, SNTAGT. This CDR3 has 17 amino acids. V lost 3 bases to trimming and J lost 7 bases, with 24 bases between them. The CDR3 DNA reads TGTGCCAGCAGTGAAAGCCGTAAAAACAGGGTCTTTGGTGAAGCTTTCTTT. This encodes CASSESRKNRVFGEAFF.

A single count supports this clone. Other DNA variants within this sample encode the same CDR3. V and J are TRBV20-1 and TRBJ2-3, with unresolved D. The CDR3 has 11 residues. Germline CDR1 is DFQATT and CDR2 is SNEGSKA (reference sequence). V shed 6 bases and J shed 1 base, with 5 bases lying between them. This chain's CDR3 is CSALGTDTQYF. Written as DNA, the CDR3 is TGCAGTGCCCTAGGCACAGATACGCAGTATTTT.

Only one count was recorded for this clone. The CDR3 sequence: CASSIRLASQETQYF. CDR3 DNA sequence: TGTGCCAGTAGTATCCGACTGGCGTCCCAAGAGACCCAGTACTTC. The chain recombines TRBV19 with TRBJ2-5; D gene unclear. CDR1 and CDR2 (germline): LNHDA, SQIVND (reference sequence). V lost 3 bases and J 1 base, leaving 12 bases between the germline ends. CDR3 length: 15 amino acids.

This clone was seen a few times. The CDR3 region is CASSLDTWSGRIPVQFF. Written as DNA, the CDR3 is TGTGCCAGCAGCTTGGACACGTGGAGCGGGAGGATCCCAGTTCAGTTCTTC. The V call is TRBV5-6, the J call TRBJ2-1; 9 bases agree with TRBD2. J lost 13 bases, V lost 0 bases, and 17 bases had no gene match. CDR1 and CDR2 from the germline V gene are SGHDT and YYEEEE. The CDR3 runs 17 residues.

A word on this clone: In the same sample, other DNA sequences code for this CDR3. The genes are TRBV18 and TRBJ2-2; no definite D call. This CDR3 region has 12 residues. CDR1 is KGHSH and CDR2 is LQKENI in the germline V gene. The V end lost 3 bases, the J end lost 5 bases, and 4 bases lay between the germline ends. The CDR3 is CASSPGTGELFF. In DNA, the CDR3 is TGTGCCAGCTCACCTGGGACCGGGGAGCTGTTTTTT. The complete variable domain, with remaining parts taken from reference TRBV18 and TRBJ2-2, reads NAGVMQNPRHLVRRRGQEARLRCSPMKGHSHVYWYRQLPEEGLKFMVYLQKENIIDESGMPKERFSAEFPKEGPSILRIQQVVRGDSAAYFCASSPGTGELFFGEGSRLTVL.

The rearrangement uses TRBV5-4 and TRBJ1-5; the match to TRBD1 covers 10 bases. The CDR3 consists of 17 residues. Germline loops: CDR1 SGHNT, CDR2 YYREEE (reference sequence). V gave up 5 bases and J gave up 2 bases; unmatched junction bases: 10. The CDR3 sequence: CASSISTGGRGNQPQHF. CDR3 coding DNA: TGTGCCAGCAGTATTTCGACAGGGGGCAGGGGCAATCAGCCCCAGCATTTT. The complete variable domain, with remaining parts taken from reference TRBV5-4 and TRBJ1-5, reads ETGVTQSPTHLIKTRGQQVTLRCSSQSGHNTVSWYQQALGQGPQFIFQYYREEENGRGNFPPRFSGLQFPNYSSELNVNALELDDSALYLCASSISTGGRGNQPQHFGDGTRLSIL.

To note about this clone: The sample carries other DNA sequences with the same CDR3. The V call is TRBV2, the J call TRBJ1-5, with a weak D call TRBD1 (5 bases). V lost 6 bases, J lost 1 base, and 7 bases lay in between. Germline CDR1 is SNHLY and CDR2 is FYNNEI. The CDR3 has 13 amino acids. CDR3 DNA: TGTGCCAGCAGCCGGGACAGCAATCAGCCCCAGCATTTT. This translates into CASSRDSNQPQHF.

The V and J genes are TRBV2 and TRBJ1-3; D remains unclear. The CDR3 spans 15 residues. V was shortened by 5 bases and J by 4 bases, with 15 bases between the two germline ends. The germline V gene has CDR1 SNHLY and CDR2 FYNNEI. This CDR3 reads CASSILPGSGNTIYF. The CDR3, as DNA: TGTGCCAGCAGTATCCTGCCTGGAAGCGGAAACACCATATATTTT.

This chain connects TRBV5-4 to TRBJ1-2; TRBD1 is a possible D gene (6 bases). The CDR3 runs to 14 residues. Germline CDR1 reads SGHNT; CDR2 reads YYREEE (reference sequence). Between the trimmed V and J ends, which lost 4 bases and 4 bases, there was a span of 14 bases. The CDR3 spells CASSPYGGAYGYTF. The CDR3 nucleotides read TGTGCCAGCAGCCCCTATGGGGGGGCCTATGGCTACACCTTC. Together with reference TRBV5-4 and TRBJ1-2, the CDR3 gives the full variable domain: ETGVTQSPTHLIKTRGQQVTLRCSSQSGHNTVSWYQQALGQGPQFIFQYYREEENGRGNFPPRFSGLQFPNYSSELNVNALELDDSALYLCASSPYGGAYGYTFGSGTRLTVV.